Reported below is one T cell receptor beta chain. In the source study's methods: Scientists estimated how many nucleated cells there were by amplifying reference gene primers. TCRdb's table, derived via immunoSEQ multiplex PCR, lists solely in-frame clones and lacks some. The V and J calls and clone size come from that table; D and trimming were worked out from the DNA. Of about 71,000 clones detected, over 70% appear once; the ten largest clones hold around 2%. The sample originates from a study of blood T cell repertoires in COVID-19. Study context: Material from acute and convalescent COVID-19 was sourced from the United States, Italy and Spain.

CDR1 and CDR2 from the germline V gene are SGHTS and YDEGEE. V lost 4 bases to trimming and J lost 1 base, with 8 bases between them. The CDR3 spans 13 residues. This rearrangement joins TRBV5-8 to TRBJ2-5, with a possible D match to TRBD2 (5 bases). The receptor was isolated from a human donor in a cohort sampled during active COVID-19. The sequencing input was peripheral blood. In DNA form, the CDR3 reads TGTGCCAGCAGCCGGGATTTCCAAGAGACCCAGTACTTC. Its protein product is CASSRDFQETQYF.